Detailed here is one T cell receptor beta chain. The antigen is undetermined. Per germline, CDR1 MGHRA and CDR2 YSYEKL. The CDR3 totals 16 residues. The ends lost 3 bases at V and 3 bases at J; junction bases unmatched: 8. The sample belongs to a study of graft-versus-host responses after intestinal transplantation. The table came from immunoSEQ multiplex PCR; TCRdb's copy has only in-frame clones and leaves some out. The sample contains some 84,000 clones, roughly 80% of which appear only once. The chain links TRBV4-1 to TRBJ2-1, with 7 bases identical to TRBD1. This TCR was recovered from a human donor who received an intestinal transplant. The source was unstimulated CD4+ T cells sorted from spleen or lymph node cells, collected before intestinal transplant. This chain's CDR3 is CASSQKTAGGYNEQFF. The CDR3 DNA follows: TGCGCCAGCAGCCAGAAAACCGCAGGGGGCTACAATGAGCAGTTCTTC.